This T cell receptor beta chain was captured in a study of identifying expanded T cells in peripheral blood. The study's findings and limits: About 1.2 clones differed between technical replicates, versus roughly 16 and 20 over time. Two-week clone count variance significantly increased as total template count grew.

This CDR3 has 14 residues. The germline V gene has CDR1 LNHDA and CDR2 SQIVND (reference sequence). The V gene lost 6 bases and the J gene lost 2 bases, with 13 bases spanning the gap. Data came from immunoSEQ multiplex PCR; TCRdb stores just in-frame clones and leaves some out. Among about 100,000 clones, approximately 90% were seen once, and the ten largest hold roughly 17%. Points on this clone: What it binds is unknown.

Collection occurred without any documented infections or immune events in donors. The gene calls are TRBV19 and TRBJ2-5; the D gene is possibly TRBD1 (6 bases). The sample taken for sequencing was blood. This TCR derives from a person aged 18 to 75 in good health. This CDR3 reads CASRSEQGQETQYF. The CDR3 nucleotides read TGTGCCAGTAGATCAGAACAGGGTCAAGAGACCCAGTACTTC.